This T cell receptor (beta chain) was found in a study of post-analysis software for immune sequencing data. This clonotype was seen ten or more times. Its antigen is currently unknown. Germline CDR1 and CDR2: DFQATT and SNEGSKA (reference sequence). V was shortened by 3 bases and J by 0 bases, with 12 bases between the two germline ends. The CDR3 is 15 residues long. Researchers reported that TCR beta cDNA libraries carried unique molecular identifiers. Around 500,000 cDNA molecules came from approximately 1 to 10 million T cells. TCRdb processed the PCR reads anew with MiXCR; each CDR3 protein has one entry. The sample contains approximately 250,000 distinct CDR3 sequences, 36% of which appear only once. The study, taken as a whole, reports: About five TRBV segments, including TRBV5-6, TRBV5-1 and TRBV20-1, were more frequent in patients than controls. Multiple sclerosis patients showed significantly lower normalized Chao1 diversity than controls did.

The sequenced sample was blood. The clonotype originates from a girl aged 5 to 17 with multiple sclerosis. J is TRBJ2-1 and V is TRBV20-1, with D unresolved. CDR3 residues: CSASPQVSSYNEQFF. CDR3 sequence (DNA): TGCAGTGCTAGCCCCCAGGTGAGCTCCTACAATGAGCAGTTCTTC.